These 9 T cell receptor beta chains originate from one sample sequenced in a study of blood T cell repertoires in COVID-19. TCRdb's copy holds only in-frame clones and misses some; the assay was immunoSEQ multiplex PCR. Among tens of thousands of clones listed, 70% to 90% were seen once. The sequenced sample was peripheral blood. These receptors came from a woman aged 70-85 years in a cohort sampled during active COVID-19.

The rearrangement uses TRBV28 and TRBJ2-7, with 13 bases that match TRBD2. The germline V gene encodes CDR1 MDHEN and CDR2 SYDVKM. V was pared by 6 bases and J by 3 bases, with 20 bases of the junction left unmatched. The CDR3 is 20 residues long. CDR3 sequence: CASRYDINVGLAGRGYEQYF. CDR3 nucleotide sequence: TGTGCCAGCAGATACGACATAAACGTGGGACTAGCGGGACGCGGCTACGAGCAGTACTTC.

The chain joins TRBV7-2 to TRBJ2-1, with 10 bases fitting TRBD2. V lost 1 base, J lost 6 bases, and 6 bases stayed unmatched. This CDR3 is 16 amino acids long. Germline V gene lookup returns CDR1 SGHTA and CDR2 FQGNSA. CDR3 sequence (DNA): TGTGCCAGCAGCTTAGATGGGGCTAGCGGGAGCAATGAGCAGTTCTTC. Amino acid sequence: CASSLDGASGSNEQFF.

The chain carries TRBV18 and TRBJ1-5; no reliable D call. This CDR3 region has 15 residues. CDR1 KGHSH and CDR2 LQKENI come from the germline V gene. Trimming left V 2 bases short and J 3 bases short, with 11 bases between. CDR3 DNA sequence: TGTGCCAGCTCACCATCCCCCAGCGACAATCAGCCCCAGCATTTT. As protein: CASSPSPSDNQPQHF.

In its sample, this clone was seen once. This sequence joins TRBV5-6 and TRBJ1-4; tentatively, D is TRBD1 (5 bases). Trimming shortened V by 1 base and J by 0 bases, and 16 bases separated the two germline ends. Germline V lookup: CDR1 SGHDT, CDR2 YYEEEE. The CDR3 has 18 residues. As DNA, the CDR3 is TGTGCCAGCAGCTTGACTCCAGGGTACGGATCAACTAATGAAAAACTGTTTTTT. Translating it yields CASSLTPGYGSTNEKLFF.

This chain joins TRBV10-3 and TRBJ2-5; D is uncertain. This CDR3 has 15 amino acids. CDR1 is ENHRY, CDR2 SYGVKD, per germline. The V end lost 2 bases, the J end lost 1 base, and 11 bases lay between the germline ends. The CDR3 spells CAISERIAIQETQYF. CDR3 DNA: TGTGCCATCAGTGAGAGGATAGCCATCCAAGAGACCCAGTACTTC.

This clone has only a few counts. CDR3 sequence: CAISLTSGRVNNEQFF. For the CDR3, the DNA is TGTGCCATCAGTTTGACTAGCGGGAGGGTTAACAATGAGCAGTTCTTC. The chain employs TRBV10-3 and TRBJ2-1, with 14 bases lining up with TRBD2. The V segment lost 5 bases and the J segment 5 bases; nucleotides outside the gene matches: 5. The CDR3 spans 16 residues. Looked up from germline, CDR1 is ENHRY and CDR2 is SYGVKD.

The V and J genes are TRBV6-1 and TRBJ1-4; D might be TRBD1 (5 bases). CDR1 is MNHNS, CDR2 SASEGT, per germline. The CDR3 is 14 residues long. The V end was cut by 1 base, the J end by 5 bases, with 8 bases between. CDR3 residues: CASSEVQGNEKLFF. The CDR3 nucleotides read TGTGCCAGCAGTGAAGTTCAGGGAAATGAAAAACTGTTTTTT.

This chain connects TRBV2 to TRBJ2-7; 9 nucleotides line up with TRBD2. Germline CDR1 reads SNHLY; CDR2 reads FYNNEI. The length of the CDR3 is 14 residues. V shed 4 bases, J shed 0 bases, and the junction held 1 base outside the gene matches. CDR3 residues: CASSGLAVSYEQYF. DNA for the CDR3: TGTGCCAGCAGTGGACTAGCGGTCTCCTACGAGCAGTACTTC. The complete variable domain, with remaining parts taken from reference TRBV2 and TRBJ2-7, reads EPEVTQTPSHQVTQMGQEVILRCVPISNHLYFYWYRQILGQKVEFLVSFYNNEISEKSEIFDDQFSVERPDGSNFTLKIRSTKLEDSAMYFCASSGLAVSYEQYFGPGTRLTVT.

V usage is TRBV7-9 and J usage is TRBJ2-7; weak D call: TRBD2 (6 bases). V was cut by 5 bases and J by 3 bases, with 11 bases left in between. CDR1 and CDR2 from the germline V gene are SEHNR and FQNEAQ (reference sequence). The CDR3 totals 13 residues. The CDR3 here is CASSPVEGYEQYF. The CDR3 nucleotides read TGTGCCAGCAGCCCTGTGGAGGGCTACGAGCAGTACTTC.